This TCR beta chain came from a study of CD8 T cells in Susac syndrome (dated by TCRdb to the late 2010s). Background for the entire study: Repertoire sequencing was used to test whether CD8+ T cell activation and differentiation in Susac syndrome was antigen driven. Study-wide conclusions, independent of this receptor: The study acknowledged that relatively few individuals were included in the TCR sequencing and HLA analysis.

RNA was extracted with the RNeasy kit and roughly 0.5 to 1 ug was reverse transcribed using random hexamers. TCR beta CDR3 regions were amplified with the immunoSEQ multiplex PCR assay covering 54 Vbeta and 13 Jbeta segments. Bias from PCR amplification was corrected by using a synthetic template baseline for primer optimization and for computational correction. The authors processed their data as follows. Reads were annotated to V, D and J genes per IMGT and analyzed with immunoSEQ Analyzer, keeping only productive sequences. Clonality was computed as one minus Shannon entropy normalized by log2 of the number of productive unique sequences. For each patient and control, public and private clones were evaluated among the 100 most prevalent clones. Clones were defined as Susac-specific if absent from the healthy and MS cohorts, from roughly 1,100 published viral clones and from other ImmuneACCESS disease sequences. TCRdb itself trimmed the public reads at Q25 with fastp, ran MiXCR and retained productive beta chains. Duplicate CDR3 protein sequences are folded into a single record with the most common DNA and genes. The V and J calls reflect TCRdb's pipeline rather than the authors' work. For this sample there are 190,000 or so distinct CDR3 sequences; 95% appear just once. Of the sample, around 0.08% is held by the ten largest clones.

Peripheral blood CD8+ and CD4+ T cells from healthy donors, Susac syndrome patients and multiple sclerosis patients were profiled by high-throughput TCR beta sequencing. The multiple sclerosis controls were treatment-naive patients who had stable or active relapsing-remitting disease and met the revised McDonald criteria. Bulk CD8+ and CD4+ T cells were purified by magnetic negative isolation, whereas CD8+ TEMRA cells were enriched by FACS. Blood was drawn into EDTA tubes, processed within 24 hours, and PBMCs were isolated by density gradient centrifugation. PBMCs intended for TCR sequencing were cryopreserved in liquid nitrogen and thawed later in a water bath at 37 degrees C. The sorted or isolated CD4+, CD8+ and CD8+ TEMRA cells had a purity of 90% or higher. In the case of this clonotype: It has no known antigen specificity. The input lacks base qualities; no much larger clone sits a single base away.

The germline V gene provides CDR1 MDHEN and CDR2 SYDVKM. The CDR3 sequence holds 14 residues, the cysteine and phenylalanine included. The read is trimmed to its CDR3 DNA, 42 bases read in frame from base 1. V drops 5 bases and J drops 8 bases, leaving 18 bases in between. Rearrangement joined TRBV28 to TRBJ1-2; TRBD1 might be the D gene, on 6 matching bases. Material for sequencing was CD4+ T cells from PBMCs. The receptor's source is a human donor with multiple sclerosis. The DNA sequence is TGTGCCAGCAGTAACAGGGCCAGCTGGGGAGGCTACACCTTC. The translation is CASSNRASWGGYTF.